The TCR beta chain under discussion was sequenced for a study of blood T cell repertoires in COVID-19 (dated by TCRdb to the early 2020s). For context, the study as a whole: Collaborator samples came from the United States, Italy and Spain and covered acute and convalescent phases of COVID-19. The prospective study material was composed of cDNA or gDNA derived from T cells, B-cell-depleted T cells, or PBMCs. Subjects who had been exposed to COVID-19, were actively infected with it, or had recovered from it provided the deeply sampled blood TCRbeta repertoires that made up the dataset. The repertoires were made available in a free public database intended to serve as a resource for research on the immune response to SARS-CoV-2. The samples were drawn from two sources: the first 160 participants of the ongoing ImmuneRACE study, and 1,000 to 1,500 subjects contributed by 6 global collaborators. The sample metadata nearly always contained a de-identified subject ID, COVID-19 status, age in years and sex. Where HLA class I and class II types were available, the types were taken from metadata supplied by the sample provider, not from assay-based typing. Results the study describes overall, beyond this receptor: Clinical and demographic metadata were provided uncurated, with the amount varying by source and participant.

CDR1 and CDR2, per the germline V gene, are KGHDR and SFDVKD. Spanning cysteine to phenylalanine, the CDR3 consists of 15 amino acids. Just CDR3 DNA is preserved here, 45 bases in frame from base 1. V loses 4 bases at its end and J loses 7 bases; junction bases beyond the gene matches: 11. Enrolling through a virtual design, the prospective study's participants ranged in age from about 18 to 100 years and lived across some 22 United States geographic areas. To assign participants to cohorts, the prospective study relied on clinical history that participants themselves reported in a screening survey and a study questionnaire. For ImmuneRACE Cohort 3, a participant was defined as recovered based on two consecutive negative NP/OP PCR tests, clearance by a healthcare professional, or resolution of symptoms. In the prospective study, mobile phlebotomists collected whole blood, serum and a nasopharyngeal or oropharyngeal swab from each participant. Over a 2-month period, participants in the prospective study had the option of providing additional blood draws and questionnaires. Blood samples from the prospective study were shipped frozen or at room temperature prior to DNA extraction.

The immunoSEQ Assay, a bias-controlled multiplex PCR, was used to amplify TCRbeta CDR3 regions from genomic DNA. As for the original processing: Nucleated cell counts per sample were estimated from amplification of reference gene primers within the assay. To quantify the absolute abundance of each unique TCRbeta CDR3 rearrangement, sequence reads were collapsed and filtered. For each sample, productive Simpson clonality was calculated as the square root of Simpson's diversity index across productive rearrangements. The table comes from immuneACCESS by way of TCRdb, which keeps in-frame sequences with V and J called. Part of the clones is missing from these tables; in studies checked, under half for an unresolved V gene and the rest for unknown reasons. The V and J calls and the clone size are those of that table, but D and trimming were determined from the DNA. The sample table holds fewer than 500,000 clones, of which about nine tenths were seen once. The ten largest clones take up around 0.64% of the sample.

With regard to this clone: This receptor's antigen is unknown. No base quality information exists; no much larger clone differs at one position.

The chain links TRBV24-1 with TRBJ1-2; 7 central nucleotides agree with TRBD1. This clonotype originated in a woman younger than 35 who had recovered from COVID-19. The sequencing input was PBMCs or T cells enriched from blood (not recorded which). The CDR3 corresponds to CATSDPRRGDSGYTF. The base sequence is TGTGCCACCAGTGACCCCCGCAGGGGGGATAGTGGCTACACCTTC.